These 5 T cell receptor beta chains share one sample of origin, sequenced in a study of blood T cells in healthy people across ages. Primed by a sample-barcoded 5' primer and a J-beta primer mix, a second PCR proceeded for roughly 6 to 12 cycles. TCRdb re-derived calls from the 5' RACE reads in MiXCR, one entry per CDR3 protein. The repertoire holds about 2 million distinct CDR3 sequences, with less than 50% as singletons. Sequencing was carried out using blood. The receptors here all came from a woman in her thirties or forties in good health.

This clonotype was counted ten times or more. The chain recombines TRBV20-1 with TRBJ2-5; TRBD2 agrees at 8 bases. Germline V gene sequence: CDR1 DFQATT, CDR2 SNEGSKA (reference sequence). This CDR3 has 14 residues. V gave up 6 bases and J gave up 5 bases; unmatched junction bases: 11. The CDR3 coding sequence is TGCAGTGCCAGGGGACTAGTAGAGTTGGAGACCCAGTACTTC. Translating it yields CSARGLVELETQYF.

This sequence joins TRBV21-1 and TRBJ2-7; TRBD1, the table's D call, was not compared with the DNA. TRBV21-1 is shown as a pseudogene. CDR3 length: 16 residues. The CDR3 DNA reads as TGTGCCAGCAGCAGCGATTTCCGGGACGGATGCTACGAGCAGTACTTC. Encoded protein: CASSSDFRDGCYEQYF.

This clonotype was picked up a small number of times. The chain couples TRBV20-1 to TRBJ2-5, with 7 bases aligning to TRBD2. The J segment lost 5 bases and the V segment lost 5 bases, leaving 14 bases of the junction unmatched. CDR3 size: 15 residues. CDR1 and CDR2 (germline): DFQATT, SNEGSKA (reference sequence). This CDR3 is CSAPPPAGVMETQYF. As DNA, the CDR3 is TGCAGTGCTCCTCCCCCGGCGGGGGTGATGGAGACCCAGTACTTC.

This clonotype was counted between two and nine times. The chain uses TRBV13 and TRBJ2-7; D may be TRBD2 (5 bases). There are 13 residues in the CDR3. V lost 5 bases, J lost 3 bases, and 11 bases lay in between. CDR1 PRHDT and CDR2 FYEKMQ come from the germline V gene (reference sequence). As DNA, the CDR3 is TGTGCCAGCAGCGGGGTAGAGGGCTACGAGCAGTACTTC. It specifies CASSGVEGYEQYF.

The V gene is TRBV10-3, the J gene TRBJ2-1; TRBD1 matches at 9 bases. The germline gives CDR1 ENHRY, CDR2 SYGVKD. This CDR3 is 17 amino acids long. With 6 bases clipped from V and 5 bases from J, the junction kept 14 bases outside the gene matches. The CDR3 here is CAIRATGGDASNNEQFF. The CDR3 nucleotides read TGTGCCATCAGGGCTACAGGGGGCGACGCTTCTAACAATGAGCAGTTCTTC.